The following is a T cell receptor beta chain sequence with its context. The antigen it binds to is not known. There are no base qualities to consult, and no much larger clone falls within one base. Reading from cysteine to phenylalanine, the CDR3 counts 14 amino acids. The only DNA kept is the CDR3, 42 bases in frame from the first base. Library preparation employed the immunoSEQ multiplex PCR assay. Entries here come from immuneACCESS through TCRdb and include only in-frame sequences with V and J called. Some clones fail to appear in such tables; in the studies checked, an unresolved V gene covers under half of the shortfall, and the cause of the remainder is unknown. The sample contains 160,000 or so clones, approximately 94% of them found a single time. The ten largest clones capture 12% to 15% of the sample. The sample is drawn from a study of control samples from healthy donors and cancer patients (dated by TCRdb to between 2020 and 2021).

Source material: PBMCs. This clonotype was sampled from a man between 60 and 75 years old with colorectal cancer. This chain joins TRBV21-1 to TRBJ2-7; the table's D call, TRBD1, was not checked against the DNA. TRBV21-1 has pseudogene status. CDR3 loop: CASSKRTASYEQYF. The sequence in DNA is TGTGCCAGCAGCAAAAGGACAGCCTCCTACGAGCAGTACTTC.